This TCR beta chain originates from a study of technical replicates of blood from a handful of donors. V lost 3 bases and J lost 6, with 11 bases in between. Germline CDR1 MDHEN, CDR2 SYDVKM. The length of the CDR3 is 13 residues. Only in-frame clones appear in the TCRdb table, and some are missing; sequencing was by immunoSEQ multiplex PCR. The repertoire includes 85,000 to 100,000 clones, 95% of them detected once, and about 0.19% sits in the top ten. Sample: T cells isolated from PBMCs. The V call is TRBV28, the J call TRBJ1-2; TRBD1 is a possible D gene (6 bases). The source is a human donor in good health. For the CDR3, the DNA is TGTGCCAGCAGTTTCTGGGGGCGCGATGGCTACACCTTC. Amino acids: CASSFWGRDGYTF.